This T cell receptor beta chain derives from a study of CD8 T cells in ankylosing spondylitis. Study-wide results and limits: Characteristic, it appeared, of ankylosing spondylitis blood was a TCR beta motif of eight highly homologous variants.

Concerning this clonotype itself: Its antigen is currently unknown. Compared with germline, one end of the junction differs, possibly owing to a read error.

Using its own MiXCR run on the 5' RACE reads, TCRdb lists one record per CDR3 protein. Here the sample spans 250,000 to 350,000 distinct CDR3 sequences, around 20% being singletons. The CDR3 is 14 residues long. The germline CDR1 and CDR2 sequences are SGDLS and YYNGEE. This receptor was obtained from a male donor with ankylosing spondylitis or in good health (not recorded which). Sequenced sample: blood, either unsorted or a sorted T cell fraction (not recorded which). The chain links TRBV9 to TRBJ2-5, with TRBD1 as a possible D gene (5 bases). CDR3 sequence reads: CVSSVGAVKETQYF. The CDR3 bases are TGTGTCAGCAGCGTAGGGGCAGTAAAGGAGACCCAGTACTTC. Looking up the rest from reference TRBV9 and TRBJ2-5 gives the full variable domain: DSGVTQTPKHLITATGQRVTLRCSPRSGDLSVYWYQQSLDQGLQFLIQYYNGEERAKGNILERFSAQQFPDLHSELNLSSLELGDSALYFCVSSVGAVKETQYFGPGTRLLVL.